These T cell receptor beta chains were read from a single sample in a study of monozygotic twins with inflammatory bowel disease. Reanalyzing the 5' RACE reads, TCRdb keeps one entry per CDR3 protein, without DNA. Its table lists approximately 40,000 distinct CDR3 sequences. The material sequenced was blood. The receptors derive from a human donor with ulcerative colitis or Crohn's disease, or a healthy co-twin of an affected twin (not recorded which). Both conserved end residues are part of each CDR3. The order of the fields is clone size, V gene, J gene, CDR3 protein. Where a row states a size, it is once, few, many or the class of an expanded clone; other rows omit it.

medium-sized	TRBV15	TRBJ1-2	CATSRGGNVFGYTF
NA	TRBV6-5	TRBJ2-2	CASTTSWGELFF
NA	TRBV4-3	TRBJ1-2	CASSQAALRQGNYGYTF
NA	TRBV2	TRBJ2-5	CASSEALGAGKQETQYF
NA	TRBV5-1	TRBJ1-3	CASSFQGAGSGNTIYF
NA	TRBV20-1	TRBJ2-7	CSARDPQKYEQYF
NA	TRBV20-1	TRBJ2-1	CSALTDSQYNEQFF
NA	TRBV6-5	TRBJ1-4	CASSNQGGEKLFF
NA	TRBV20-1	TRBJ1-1	CSARDGTRPTEAFF
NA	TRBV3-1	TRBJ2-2	CASSQERRQSNTGELFF
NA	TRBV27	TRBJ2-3	CASSLYKGSDTQYF
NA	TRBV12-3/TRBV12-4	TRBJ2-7	CASSDRDRASRFEQYF
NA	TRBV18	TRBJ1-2	CASSPVPAAGDGYTF
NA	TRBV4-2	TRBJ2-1	CASSQVASGSDEQFF
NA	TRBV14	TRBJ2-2	CASSPISGPSAGELFF
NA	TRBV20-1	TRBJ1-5	CSAGDTGGKDQPQHF
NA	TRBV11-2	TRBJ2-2	CASSPTTGRAPHGELFF
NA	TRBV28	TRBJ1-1	CASWGRKGTEAFF
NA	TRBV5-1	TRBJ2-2	CASSTGGGPGELFF
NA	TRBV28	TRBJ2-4	CASSLLGGTTLYKNIQYF
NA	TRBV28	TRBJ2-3	CASSPQGTTDTQYF
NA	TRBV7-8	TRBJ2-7	CASSYRQGALEQYF
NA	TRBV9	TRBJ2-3	CVSSGTLAGGNTQYF
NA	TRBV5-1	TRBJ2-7	CASTLMGQGRNEQYF
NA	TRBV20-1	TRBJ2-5	CSASAGGPKETQYF
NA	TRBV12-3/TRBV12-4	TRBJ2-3	CASNAGESTDTQYF
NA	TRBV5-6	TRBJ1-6	CASSLSGPSPLHF
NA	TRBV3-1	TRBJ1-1	CASSRGTGMDTEAFF
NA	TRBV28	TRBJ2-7	CASSLGDTYYEQYF
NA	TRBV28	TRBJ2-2	CASGDRYTGELFF
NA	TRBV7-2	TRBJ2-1	CASSFSYNEQFF
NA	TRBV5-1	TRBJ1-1	CASSLATGGLGTEAFF
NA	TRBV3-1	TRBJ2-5	CASSAGTGDQETQYF
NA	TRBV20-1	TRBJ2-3	CSASVLAGGHPPDTQYF
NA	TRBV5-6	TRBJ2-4	CASSHRDGGIQYF
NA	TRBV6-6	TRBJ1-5	CASRGGQGRQPQHF
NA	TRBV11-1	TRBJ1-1	CASSLGEWVQGSWTEAFF
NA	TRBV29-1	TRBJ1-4	CSADRGDELFF
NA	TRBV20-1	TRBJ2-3	CSATIPGHTDTQYF
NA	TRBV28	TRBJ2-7	CASSRASGTGIDEQYF
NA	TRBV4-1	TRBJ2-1	CASGRGLAGDNEQFF
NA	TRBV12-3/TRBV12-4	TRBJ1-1	CASIFSQGRGTEAFF
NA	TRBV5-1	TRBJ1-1	CASSPRTENTEAFF
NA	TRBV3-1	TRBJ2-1	CASSPTWNEQFF